This TCR beta chain is drawn from a study of OX40 agonist ivuxolimab in advanced cancers. In the study overall: Ivuxolimab, which targeted the costimulatory receptor OX40 (CD134), was an agonistic, fully human IgG2 monoclonal antibody. Intravenous ivuxolimab was administered to patients every 2 weeks at six dose levels: 0.01, 0.1, 0.3, 1.5, 3 and 10 mg/kg. Among the roughly 50 dose-escalation patients, about 19 had hepatocellular carcinoma, some 15 melanoma, 9 renal cell carcinoma and 9 head and neck cancer. In the dose-escalation cohort, 65% to 90% of patients were male, and the mean age was approximately 60 years, with a range of about 23 to 85. Patients were allowed to have had prior anti-PD-1, anti-PD-L1 or anti-CTLA-4 therapy, and approximately 37% of the dose-escalation patients had been treated with checkpoint inhibitors. Partial responses occurred in three dose-escalation patients: two with cutaneous melanoma and one with hepatocellular carcinoma. Peripheral TCRbeta sequencing aimed to test whether ivuxolimab altered TCR sequence diversity and caused clonal T-cell expansion. The paper reports the monotherapy dose-escalation portion (N ≈ 52 patients) of the phase I ivuxolimab trial.

Genomic DNA was isolated from the sorted cells so that the TCRbeta CDR3 region could be sequenced. TCRbeta CDR3 regions were sequenced using the immunoSEQ Assay. TCRdb holds this immuneACCESS table with in-frame rearrangements only. Some clones are missing; in checked studies, unresolved V genes explain under half, and the rest has no known cause. The sample yields roughly 89,000 clones; roughly four fifths were counted once. 1.5% to 2% of the sample comes from the top ten. The paper's findings and limits, for the study overall: Clonal expansion of both CD4+ and CD8+ blood T cells was observed from baseline to week 6 at doses 0.1 to 3.0 mg/kg. The antigen specificity of the clonally expanded peripheral T cells was not determined. Low levels of normalized T-cell clonal expansion were also shown by some nonresponding patients. After ivuxolimab, expanded clones were on average more numerous among CD8+ T cells than among CD4+ T cells. In the 0.1-3.0 mg/kg groups, partial responders were among the patients with the lowest normalized peripheral clonal expansion, particularly in CD8+ T cells.

On this clone: Its antigen is currently not known. No much larger clone is present one base from it, and per-base qualities are unavailable.

The V end gives up 3 bases and the J end 5 bases, leaving 11 bases in the junction not matched to a gene. Inclusive of the bounding cysteine and phenylalanine, the CDR3 is 17 residues long. Only the CDR3 DNA is retained, 51 bases long and in frame from the first base. From the germline V gene, CDR1 is SGDLS and CDR2 is YYNGEE. The trial excluded patients who had a history of autoimmune disease or who were on systemic immunosuppression. In every dose cohort, peripheral blood was drawn for TCR sequencing at baseline, cycle 4 day 1, and cycle 7 day 1. The samples were drawn from a first-in-human, open-label, multicenter phase I dose-escalation trial of ivuxolimab. Adults with locally advanced or metastatic melanoma, renal cell carcinoma, hepatocellular carcinoma or head and neck squamous cell carcinoma were enrolled in the trial. CD4+ and CD8+ T cells were sorted separately from peripheral blood before TCR sequencing.

This sample comprised CD4+ or CD8+ T cells sorted from blood, obtained in a trial of the OX40 agonist ivuxolimab. Recombination joined TRBV9 with TRBJ2-2; TRBD2 matches 9 bases in the middle. The source of this sequence is an adult with an advanced solid tumor such as melanoma, head and neck, liver or kidney cancer. The CDR3 protein sequence reads: CASSAPLAGGRTGELFF. The DNA reads as follows: TGTGCCAGCAGCGCCCCCCTTGCGGGGGGGCGAACCGGGGAGCTGTTTTTT. The full variable domain, with segments outside the CDR3 supplied by the reference TRBV9 and TRBJ2-2 proteins, appears as DSGVTQTPKHLITATGQRVTLRCSPRSGDLSVYWYQQSLDQGLQFLIQYYNGEERAKGNILERFSAQQFPDLHSELNLSSLELGDSALYFCASSAPLAGGRTGELFFGEGSRLTVL.